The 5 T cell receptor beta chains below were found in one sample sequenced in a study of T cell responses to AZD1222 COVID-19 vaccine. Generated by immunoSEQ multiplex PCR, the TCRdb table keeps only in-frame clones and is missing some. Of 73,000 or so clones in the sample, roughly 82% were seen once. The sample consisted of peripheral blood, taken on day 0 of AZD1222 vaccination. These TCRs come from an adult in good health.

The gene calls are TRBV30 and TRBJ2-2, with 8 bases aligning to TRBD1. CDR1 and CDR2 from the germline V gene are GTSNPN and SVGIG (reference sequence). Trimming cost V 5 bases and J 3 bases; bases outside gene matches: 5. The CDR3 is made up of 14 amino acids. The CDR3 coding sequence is TGTGCCTGGGCCCAGGGGGCGTACACCGGGGAGCTGTTTTTT. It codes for CAWAQGAYTGELFF.

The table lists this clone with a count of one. CDR3 sequence: CASSIQDNTEAFF. CDR3 sequence (DNA): TGTGCCAGCAGCATTCAAGACAACACTGAAGCTTTCTTT. This sequence joins TRBV11-2 and TRBJ1-1; D is uncertain. Germline CDR1 SGHAT, CDR2 FQNNGV. The V and J ends lost 5 bases and 2 bases respectively, with 9 bases between them. The length of the CDR3 is 13 residues.

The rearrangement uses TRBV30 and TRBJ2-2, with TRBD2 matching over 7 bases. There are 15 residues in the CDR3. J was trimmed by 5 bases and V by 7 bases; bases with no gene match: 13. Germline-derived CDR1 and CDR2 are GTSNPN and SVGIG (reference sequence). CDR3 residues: CASRGKGRETGELFF. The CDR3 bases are TGTGCCTCCCGGGGAAAGGGGAGGGAAACCGGGGAGCTGTTTTTT.

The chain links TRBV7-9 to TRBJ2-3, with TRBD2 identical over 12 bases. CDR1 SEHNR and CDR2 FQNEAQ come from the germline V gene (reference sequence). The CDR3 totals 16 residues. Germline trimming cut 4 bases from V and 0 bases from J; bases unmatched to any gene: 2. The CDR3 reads CASSSGLAGSTDTQYF. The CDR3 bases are TGTGCCAGCAGCTCCGGACTAGCGGGGAGCACAGATACGCAGTATTTT.

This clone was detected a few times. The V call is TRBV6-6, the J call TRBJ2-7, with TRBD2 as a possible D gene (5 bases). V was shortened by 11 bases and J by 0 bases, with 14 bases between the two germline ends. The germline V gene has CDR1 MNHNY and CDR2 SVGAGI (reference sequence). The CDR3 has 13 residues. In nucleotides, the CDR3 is TGTGCCTCAGAGCGGCCGAGCTCCTACGAGCAGTACTTC. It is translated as CASERPSSYEQYF.